The 19 T cell receptor beta chains below come from one sample, sequenced in a study of T cell repertoires in cytomegalovirus infection. These TCRs are of unknown antigen specificity. TCRdb analysed the reads with MiXCR anew, one entry per CDR3 protein. The sample carries about half a million distinct CDR3 sequences, around 35% recorded once. The input for sequencing was cultured PBMCs, taken from culture after CMV antigen stimulation. All receptors come from a human donor in good health (CMV status not recorded). Some clones in this sample may be carry-over from other donors' samples.

CDR3 amino acids: CSARRQSTGRGNTIYF. The CDR3 nucleotides are TGCAGTGCTAGACGTCAATCTACAGGGCGTGGAAACACCATATATTTT. The rearrangement links TRBV20-1 to TRBJ1-3; D may be TRBD1 (6 bases). Germline CDR1 reads DFQATT; CDR2 reads SNEGSKA (reference sequence). The V end was cut by 2 bases, the J end by 3 bases, with 17 bases between. The CDR3 has 16 amino acids.

This clonotype was picked up a small number of times. The chain combines TRBV11-3 with TRBJ2-1; TRBD1 matches at 12 bases. Germline V gives CDR1 SGHNT, CDR2 YENEEA. Trimming cost V 5 bases and J 8 bases; bases outside gene matches: 4. The CDR3 is 14 residues long. Written as DNA, the CDR3 is TGTGCCAGCAGCCCCGGGACAGGGGGCTATGAGCAGTTCTTC. The encoded protein is CASSPGTGGYEQFF.

The V call is TRBV18, the J call TRBJ2-7; no reliable D call. V lost 6 bases and J 0 bases, leaving 12 bases between the germline ends. This CDR3 has 14 amino acids. Germline loops: CDR1 KGHSH, CDR2 LQKENI. The CDR3 DNA reads TGTGCCAGCTCGGATCAACAGTTCTCCTACGAGCAGTACTTC. Translation gives CASSDQQFSYEQYF.

The sample holds a few counts of this clonotype. The chain recombines TRBV7-6 with TRBJ2-3; no reliable D call. CDR3 length: 12 residues. Germline CDR1 SGHVS, CDR2 FNYEAQ. V lost 3 bases and J 4 bases, leaving 5 bases between the germline ends. CDR3 sequence (DNA): TGTGCCAGCAGCTTTATTTCAGATACGCAGTATTTT. This encodes CASSFISDTQYF.

This clonotype showed up just a few times. The chain couples TRBV5-1 to TRBJ2-7; D unclear. The CDR3 contains 13 residues. In germline, CDR1 is SGHRS, CDR2 YFSETQ. Trimming shortened V by 1 base and J by 5 bases, and 10 bases separated the two germline ends. This chain's CDR3 is CASSLIIPDEQYF. DNA for the CDR3: TGCGCCAGCAGCTTGATAATCCCGGACGAGCAGTACTTC.

This clonotype appeared a few times. The chain recombines TRBV11-3 with TRBJ2-3; 8 positions match TRBD2. J was trimmed by 5 bases and V by 10 bases; bases with no gene match: 8. The CDR3 has 13 residues. The germline CDR1 and CDR2 sequences are SGHNT and YENEEA. The CDR3 nucleotides read TGTGCCACCAAAACTAGCGGAGAAGATACGCAGTATTTT. It specifies CATKTSGEDTQYF.

This clonotype came up once. The gene calls are TRBV12-3 or TRBV12-4 and TRBJ2-7; 8 nucleotides agree with TRBD2. Losses at the gene ends were 4 bases for V and 3 bases for J; bases not matched to a gene: 8. This CDR3 spans 15 amino acids. The CDR3 nucleotides read TGTGCCAGCAGTTCCACTAGCGGCCCTAACTACGAGCAGTACTTC. Encoded protein: CASSSTSGPNYEQYF.

In this sample, this clonotype turned up a few times. This rearrangement joins TRBV19 to TRBJ1-2; D may be TRBD1 (5 bases). The CDR3 length is 14 residues. CDR1 and CDR2 (germline): LNHDA, SQIVND (reference sequence). V lost 10 bases and J lost 4, with 19 bases in between. The CDR3, as DNA: TGTGCCACCCAGCAGGGCAGGGCCCGCTATGGCTACACCTTC. The encoded protein is CATQQGRARYGYTF.

V usage is TRBV5-6 and J usage is TRBJ1-1; D gene uncertain. Trimming cost V 1 base and J 1 base, with 11 bases left between them. The CDR3 contains 15 residues. Germline lookup yields CDR1 SGHDT and CDR2 YYEEEE. The CDR3 sequence: CASSLNRLRNTEAFF. CDR3 DNA sequence: TGTGCCAGCAGCTTGAACAGATTAAGGAACACTGAAGCTTTCTTT.

The CDR3 DNA is TGCGCCAGCAGCTTGGAACTAGCGGGAGGGCCAAGCGAGCAGTACTTC. Translating it yields CASSLELAGGPSEQYF. V and J are TRBV5-1 and TRBJ2-7; 13 bases match TRBD2. The V gene end was trimmed by 0 bases and the J gene end by 6 bases; junction bases not matched to a gene: 6. The CDR3 sequence is 16 residues long. Germline V gene sequence: CDR1 SGHRS, CDR2 YFSETQ.

This clonotype has only a few counts. The chain is built from TRBV7-9 and TRBJ2-1; 10 bases are shared with TRBD2. From germline, CDR1 is SEHNR and CDR2 FQNEAQ (reference sequence). CDR3 length: 15 amino acids. Trimming at V came to 5 bases and at J to 3 bases, leaving 4 bases not matched to a gene. The DNA of the CDR3 is TGTGCCAGCAGCGCTAGCGGGAGAGACTACAATGAGCAGTTCTTC. Amino acid sequence: CASSASGRDYNEQFF.

J is TRBJ1-1 and V is TRBV4-3; tentatively, D is TRBD1 (6 bases). Germline CDR1 is LGHNA and CDR2 is YSLEER. The CDR3 consists of 14 residues. The V gene lost 1 base and the J gene lost 4 bases, with 10 bases spanning the gap. CDR3 loop: CASSQGQGITEAFF. The DNA for the CDR3 is TGCGCCAGCAGCCAAGGTCAGGGGATCACTGAAGCTTTCTTT.

The V call is TRBV6-8, the J call TRBJ2-1; D remains unclear. This CDR3 has 13 amino acids. V was shortened by 1 base and J by 5 bases, with 6 bases between the two germline ends. The V gene's germline CDR1 is MNHGY and CDR2 SAAAGT. CDR3: CASSYYRDNEQFF. In DNA, the CDR3 is TGTGCCAGCAGTTACTATCGAGACAATGAGCAGTTCTTC.

This chain uses TRBV12-3 or TRBV12-4 with TRBJ2-2, with D unresolved. Deletions cut 6 bases from V and 6 bases from J, with 11 bases between. This CDR3 is 13 amino acids long. CDR3 in amino acids: CASRRDLPGELFF. The CDR3 coding sequence is TGTGCCAGCAGACGAGACCTCCCCGGGGAGCTGTTTTTT.

This clonotype was observed a few times. The V call is TRBV7-6, the J call TRBJ2-1; D possibly matches TRBD1 or TRBD2 (6 bases each). The CDR3 contains 14 residues. CDR1 SGHVS and CDR2 FNYEAQ come from the germline V gene. With 5 bases removed from V and 3 bases from J, the gap between germline ends came to 11 bases. CDR3 sequence reads: CASSAQGLYNEQFF. The CDR3 DNA follows: TGTGCCAGCAGCGCACAGGGACTCTACAATGAGCAGTTCTTC.

The chain carries TRBV27 and TRBJ2-5; D may be TRBD2 (5 bases). Germline V lookup: CDR1 MNHEY, CDR2 SMNVEV (reference sequence). V was pared by 4 bases and J by 5 bases, with 14 bases between. There are 14 residues in the CDR3. The CDR3 loop reads CASSSTGSFETQYF. CDR3 bases: TGTGCCAGCAGTTCCACGGGGTCGTTTGAGACCCAGTACTTC.

This clonotype has a handful of counts. The chain joins TRBV6-5 to TRBJ1-6; tentatively, D is TRBD1 (6 bases). This CDR3 contains 16 residues. Trimming took off 6 bases at V and 3 bases at J, with 15 bases between the two ends. The germline V gene encodes CDR1 MNHEY and CDR2 SVGAGI. The CDR3 loop is CASSTGAGHYNSPLHF. As DNA, the CDR3 is TGTGCCAGCAGCACGGGGGCAGGCCACTATAATTCACCCCTCCACTTT.

This clonotype was detected only a few times. CDR3 protein: CASSQGLAGGSINEQFF. The CDR3 nucleotides read TGCGCCAGCAGCCAAGGGCTAGCGGGCGGTTCAATCAATGAGCAGTTCTTC. The J gene is TRBJ2-1, the V gene TRBV4-3; 8 bases agree with TRBD2. Germline loops: CDR1 LGHNA, CDR2 YSLEER. V lost 1 base and J lost 6; bases outside the gene matches: 11. This CDR3 is built from 17 residues.

The table lists this clonotype with a few counts. This sequence joins TRBV28 and TRBJ1-4; D may be TRBD1 (5 bases). V gave up 6 bases and J gave up 6 bases, with 17 bases separating them. From germline, CDR1 is MDHEN and CDR2 SYDVKM. This CDR3 spans 15 amino acids. In DNA form, the CDR3 reads TGTGCCAGCAGCGAGGGACCCGCCGGGGATGAAAAACTGTTTTTT. Translation gives CASSEGPAGDEKLFF.